This TCR beta chain was profiled in a study of neurological immune-mediated disorders. Broader study findings: Expansion of TCR clones was greatest in HTLV-1-associated myelopathy and smallest in multiple sclerosis, where it fell below that of healthy controls. A possible signature appeared as one related-CDR3 cluster, in which phylogenetic grouping placed the repertoires of 18 of 34 multiple sclerosis patients.

cDNA synthesis was performed by 5'RACE with 10-nucleotide random UMIs. Each CDR3 protein gets one entry after TCRdb re-called the 5' RACE reads with MiXCR. This sample has 65,000 to 85,000 distinct CDR3 sequences, with 2.5% to 4% found just once. This clonotype was picked up many times. Its antigen is unknown. The origin of this receptor is a woman in her forties or fifties with multiple sclerosis. Sequences were obtained from PBMCs.

The CDR3 region is CASSPGRFTYEQYF. CDR3 nucleotides: TGTGCCAGCAGCCCTGGCCGTTTCACCTACGAGCAGTACTTC. This sequence joins TRBV7-8 and TRBJ2-7; the D is unclear. Germline V gene sequence: CDR1 SGHVS, CDR2 FQNEAQ. The V gene lost 5 bases and the J gene lost 2 bases, with 13 bases spanning the gap. CDR3 size: 14 residues.